This T cell receptor beta chain was identified in a study of blood T cell repertoires in COVID-19. Authors' methods: Amplification with reference gene primers provided the estimates of nucleated cell counts. TCRdb's copy holds only in-frame clones and misses some; the assay was immunoSEQ multiplex PCR. D and trimming were read from the DNA, whereas the V and J calls and clone size are those reported in that table. The top ten clones hold about 6.7% of a sample with roughly 200,000 clones, around four fifths of them seen once. Trimming cost V 5 bases and J 0 bases, with 14 bases left between them. In germline, CDR1 is SGHVS, CDR2 FQNEAQ. The CDR3 runs 16 residues. This clone was counted many times. Seattle participants joined during active infection and were tracked over time.

The genes are TRBV7-8 and TRBJ1-3; TRBD1 might be the D (5 bases). Sequenced sample: peripheral blood. This sequence was found in a woman aged 40 to 50 with COVID-19, enrolled during active disease. The CDR3 bases are TGTGCCAGCAGCACACCCCAGGACAACTCTGGAAACACCATATATTTT. Residues: CASSTPQDNSGNTIYF.